This T cell receptor (beta chain) was recovered during a study of blood T cell repertoires in COVID-19. CDR1 is GTSNPN, CDR2 SVGIG, per germline (reference sequence). Trimming stripped 3 bases from V and 1 base from J, with 9 bases between. The CDR3 is made up of 13 amino acids. Only in-frame clones appear in the TCRdb table, and some are missing; sequencing was by immunoSEQ multiplex PCR. The table includes 250,000 to 300,000 clones, about 87% detected once. This chain links TRBV30 with TRBJ1-1; D is uncertain. Sequencing was done on a sample of peripheral blood. The source is a woman aged 40 to 50 with acute or convalescent COVID-19. DNA of the CDR3: TGTGCCTGGAGGGTGGGCTGGAACACTGAAGCTTTCTTT. This sequence encodes CAWRVGWNTEAFF. The entire variable domain, with the rest obtained from reference TRBV30 and TRBJ1-1, is as follows: SQTIHQWPATLVQPVGSPLSLECTVEGTSNPNLYWYRQAAGRGLQLLFYSVGIGQISSEVPQNLSASRPQDRQFILSSKKLLLSDSGFYLCAWRVGWNTEAFFGQGTRLTVV.